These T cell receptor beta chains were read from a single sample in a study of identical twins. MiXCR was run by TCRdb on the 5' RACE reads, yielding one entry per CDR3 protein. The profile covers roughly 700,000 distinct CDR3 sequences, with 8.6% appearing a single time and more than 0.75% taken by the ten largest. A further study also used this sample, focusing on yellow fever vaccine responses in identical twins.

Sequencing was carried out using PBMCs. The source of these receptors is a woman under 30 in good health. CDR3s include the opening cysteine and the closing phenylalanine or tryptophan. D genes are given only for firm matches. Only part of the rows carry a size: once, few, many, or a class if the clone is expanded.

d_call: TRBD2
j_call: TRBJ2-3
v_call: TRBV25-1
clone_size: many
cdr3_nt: TGTGCCAGCGGGACTAGCGGCGGCACAGATACGCAGTATTTT
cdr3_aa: CASGTSGGTDTQYF

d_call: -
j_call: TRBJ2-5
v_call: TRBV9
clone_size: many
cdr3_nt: TGTGCCAGCAGCGTAGGAGCTCGGTTACACCAAGAGACCCAGTACTTC
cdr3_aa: CASSVGARLHQETQYF

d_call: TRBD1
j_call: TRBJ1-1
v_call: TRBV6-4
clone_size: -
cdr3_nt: TGTGCCAGCAGGGCACAGGGGACCCTGAACACTGAAGCTTTCTTT
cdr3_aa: CASRAQGTLNTEAFF

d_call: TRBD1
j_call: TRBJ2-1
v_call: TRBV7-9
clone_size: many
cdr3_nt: TGTGCCAGCAGCTTAAGACAGGGGTTCGCCAATGAGCAGTTCTTC
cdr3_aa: CASSLRQGFANEQFF

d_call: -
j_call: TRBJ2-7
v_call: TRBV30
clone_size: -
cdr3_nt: TGTGCCTGGATACCAGGGAGCAGGGATTCCTACGAGCAGTACTTC
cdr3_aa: CAWIPGSRDSYEQYF

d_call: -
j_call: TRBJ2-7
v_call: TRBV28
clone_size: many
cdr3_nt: TGTGCCAGCAGTTTAACGGGACGGGAAACTTACGAGCAGTACTTC
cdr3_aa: CASSLTGRETYEQYF

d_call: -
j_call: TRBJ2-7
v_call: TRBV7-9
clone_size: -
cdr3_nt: TGTGCCAGCAGCCCAGGCCTCTCGCGGGACGAGCAGTACTTC
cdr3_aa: CASSPGLSRDEQYF

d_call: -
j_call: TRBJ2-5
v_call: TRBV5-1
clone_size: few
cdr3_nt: TGCGCCAGCAGCCCCGACAGTATAAACCAAGAGACCCAGTACTTC
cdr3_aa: CASSPDSINQETQYF

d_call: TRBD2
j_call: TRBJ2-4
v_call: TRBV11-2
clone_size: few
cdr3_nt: TGTGCCAGCAGCTTTCTGACTAGCCACTCGATAGCCAAAAACATTCAGTACTTC
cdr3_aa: CASSFLTSHSIAKNIQYF

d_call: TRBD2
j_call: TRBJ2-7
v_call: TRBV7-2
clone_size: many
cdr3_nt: TGTGCCAGCAGCTTAACGAGCGGGGGAACCTACGAGCAGTACTTC
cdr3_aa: CASSLTSGGTYEQYF

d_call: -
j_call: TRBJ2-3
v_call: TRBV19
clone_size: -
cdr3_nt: TGTGCCAGTAGTATTTCCTCTGGAGATACGCAGTATTTT
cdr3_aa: CASSISSGDTQYF

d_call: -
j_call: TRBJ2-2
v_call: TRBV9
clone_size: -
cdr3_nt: TGTGCCAGCAGCCAGGGGCCCCAAGGTTCCGGGGAGCTGTTTTTT
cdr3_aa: CASSQGPQGSGELFF

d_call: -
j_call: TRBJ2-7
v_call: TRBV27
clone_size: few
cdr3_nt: TGTGCCAGCAGTTTACTAACCGGGGATCACGAGCAGTACTTC
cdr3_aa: CASSLLTGDHEQYF

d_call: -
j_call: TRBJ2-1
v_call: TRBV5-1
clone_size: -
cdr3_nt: TGCGCCAGCAGCTTGGTTGCGAGCGGAGAAACCCACCGCAACTTC
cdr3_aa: CASSLVASGETHRNF

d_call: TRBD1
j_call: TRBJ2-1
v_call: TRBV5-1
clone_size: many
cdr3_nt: TGCGCCAGCAGCGAATACCCAGGGGGTGAGCAGTTCTTC
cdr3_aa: CASSEYPGGEQFF

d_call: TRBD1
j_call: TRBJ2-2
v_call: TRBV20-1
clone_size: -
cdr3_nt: TGCAGTGCTAGAATCGGCAGGGGGACCGGGGAGCTGTTTTTT
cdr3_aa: CSARIGRGTGELFF

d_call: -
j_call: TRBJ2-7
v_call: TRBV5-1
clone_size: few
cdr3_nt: TGCGCCAGCAGCTTGGCCGAAGGCGGGGTGAGCTCCTACGAGCAGTACTTC
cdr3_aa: CASSLAEGGVSSYEQYF

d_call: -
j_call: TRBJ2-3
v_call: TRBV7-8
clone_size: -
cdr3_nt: TGTGCCAGCAGCTTAGGGTTGTCGGGCAGGTTAAGCCCTAGCACAGATACGCAGTATTTT
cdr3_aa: CASSLGLSGRLSPSTDTQYF

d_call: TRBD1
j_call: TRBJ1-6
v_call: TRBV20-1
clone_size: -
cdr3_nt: TGCAGTGCTATCGGGACAGTTAGGTCACCCCTCCACTTT
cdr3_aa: CSAIGTVRSPLHF